A single sample gave rise to the 27 T cell receptor beta chains below, sequenced in a study of PD-1 blockade in classical Hodgkin lymphoma. TCRdb keeps only in-frame clones here, not all; method: immunoSEQ multiplex PCR. The data hold about 100,000 clones, with roughly 91% observed a single time. The patients all showed relapse after autologous stem cell transplantation, while their brentuximab vedotin exposure varied. The material was peripheral blood mononuclear cells (PBMCs), obtained before the second cycle of nivolumab. These receptors came from a human donor with classical Hodgkin lymphoma.

The V call is TRBV5-4, the J call TRBJ1-4, with D possibly matching TRBD1 (5 bases). The V gene's germline CDR1 is SGHNT and CDR2 YYREEE (reference sequence). Trimming pared 4 bases from V and 0 bases from J, leaving 13 bases between. This CDR3 is 16 amino acids long. In nucleotides, the CDR3 is TGTGCCAGCAGCGGGGGGGAGCAAGCAACTAATGAAAAACTGTTTTTT. This codes for CASSGGEQATNEKLFF.

CDR3 protein: CASSVTAWDEQFF. The CDR3 DNA is TGTGCCAGCAGCGTAACAGCGTGGGATGAGCAGTTCTTC. The chain joins TRBV11-3 to TRBJ2-1; D gene unclear. The CDR3 extends over 13 amino acids. From germline, CDR1 is SGHNT and CDR2 YENEEA. Trimming removed 5 bases at V and 8 bases at J, with 13 bases between. The full variable domain, completed using reference TRBV11-3 and TRBJ2-1, is EAGVVQSPRYKIIEKKQPVAFWCNPISGHNTLYWYLQNLGQGPELLIRYENEEAVDDSQLPKDRFSAERLKGVDSTLKIQPAELGDSAVYLCASSVTAWDEQFFGPGTRLTVL.

This sequence joins TRBV5-1 and TRBJ1-5, with 9 bases lining up with TRBD1. This CDR3 is built from 17 residues. V was clipped by 2 bases and J by 7 bases; unmatched bases: 13. Germline assignment: CDR1 SGHRS and CDR2 YFSETQ. The CDR3 coding sequence is TGCGCCAGCAGCTTAGGGGTGGGGACAGGGTCGGACCAGCCCCAGCATTTT. Translation gives CASSLGVGTGSDQPQHF.

The chain recombines TRBV5-4 with TRBJ1-2; 8 bases map to TRBD1. Germline V gene sequence: CDR1 SGHNT, CDR2 YYREEE (reference sequence). The V and J ends lost 1 base and 0 bases, in that order; junction bases with no gene match: 5. The CDR3 is 16 residues long. The CDR3 spells CASSLPGGPSNYGYTF. As DNA, the CDR3 is TGTGCCAGCAGCTTGCCAGGGGGCCCCTCTAACTATGGCTACACCTTC.

The chain uses TRBV6-5 and TRBJ1-1, with 7 positions matching TRBD1. Germline V gene lookup returns CDR1 MNHEY and CDR2 SVGAGI. Trimming cost V 4 bases and J 0 bases; bases outside gene matches: 8. The CDR3 runs to 16 residues. Here the CDR3 DNA reads TGTGCCAGCAGTTGGACAGGTGGGGCCATGAACACTGAAGCTTTCTTT. Its protein is CASSWTGGAMNTEAFF.

This CDR3 is CTSSQDCLAGGFQETQYF. In nucleotides, the CDR3 is TGCACCAGCAGCCAAGATTGTTTAGCGGGGGGCTTCCAAGAGACCCAGTACTTC. J is TRBJ2-5 and V is TRBV1; the DNA was not used to check the table's D call, TRBD2. TRBV1 is recorded as a pseudogene. The CDR3 is made up of 18 amino acids.

This chain joins TRBV6-5 and TRBJ1-1, with TRBD1 matching over 10 bases. J was trimmed by 0 bases and V by 2 bases; bases with no gene match: 3. The CDR3 covers 16 residues. CDR1 is MNHEY, CDR2 SVGAGI, per germline. The CDR3 protein is CASSYGDRGLNTEAFF. CDR3 DNA: TGTGCCAGCAGTTACGGGGACAGGGGCTTGAACACTGAAGCTTTCTTT.

The chain joins TRBV7-2 to TRBJ1-6, with D hard to call. Trimming took off 1 base at V and 5 bases at J, with 12 bases between the two ends. This CDR3 spans 16 amino acids. Germline-derived CDR1 and CDR2 are SGHTA and FQGNSA. The CDR3: CASSLEGIRNNSPLHF. The CDR3 DNA reads as TGTGCCAGCAGCTTAGAAGGGATTAGGAATAATTCACCCCTCCACTTT.

V usage is TRBV29-1 and J usage is TRBJ1-1, with D perhaps matching TRBD1 (6 bases). The CDR3 covers 13 residues. Germline assignment: CDR1 SQVTM and CDR2 ANQGSEA. V was cut by 6 bases and J by 5 bases, with 16 bases left in between. Written as DNA, the CDR3 is TGCAGCGTGGGACCAGGGGTCAGGACTGAAGCTTTCTTT. It specifies CSVGPGVRTEAFF. The whole variable domain, filled in from reference TRBV29-1 and TRBJ1-1, reads SAVISQKPSRDICQRGTSLTIQCQVDSQVTMMFWYRQQPGQSLTLIATANQGSEATYESGFVIDKFPISRPNLTFSTLTVSNMSPEDSSIYLCSVGPGVRTEAFFGQGTRLTVV.

The chain employs TRBV27 and TRBJ1-4; D is unresolved. V was shortened by 4 bases and J by 5 bases, with 8 bases between the two germline ends. This CDR3 comprises 13 residues. CDR1 is MNHEY and CDR2 is SMNVEV in the germline V gene (reference sequence). The CDR3 DNA sequence: TGTGCCAGCAGTTATGGATTAAATGAAAAACTGTTTTTT. It is translated as CASSYGLNEKLFF.

This rearrangement joins TRBV6-5 to TRBJ1-3; maybe TRBD1 (6 bases). The CDR3 length is 16 residues. The ends were cut back, 0 bases at V and 2 bases at J, with 11 bases in the middle. Germline loops: CDR1 MNHEY, CDR2 SVGAGI. Here the CDR3 reads CASSYSMGAAGNTIYF. CDR3 coding DNA: TGTGCCAGCAGTTACTCGATGGGGGCGGCTGGAAACACCATATATTTT.

This clone was counted once. This rearrangement joins TRBV4-2 to TRBJ2-1; no reliable D call. The CDR3 length is 13 residues. V lost 1 base to trimming and J lost 12 bases, with 13 bases between them. Germline V gene data show CDR1 as LGHNA and CDR2 as YNFKEQ. The DNA of the CDR3 is TGTGCCAGCAGCCAAGTTTCACGGCTACGGCAGTTCTTC. It specifies CASSQVSRLRQFF.

The chain recombines TRBV5-6 with TRBJ1-6; no definite D call. The germline V and J ends were trimmed by 0 bases and 8 bases, with 6 bases remaining between them. This CDR3 is built from 13 residues. Germline V CDR1 and CDR2: SGHDT, YYEEEE. The CDR3 reads CASSLDSYSPLHF. CDR3 coding DNA: TGTGCCAGCAGCTTGGACAGCTATTCACCCCTCCACTTT.

This chain uses TRBV10-3 with TRBJ1-2; no clear D gene. This CDR3 has 15 residues. The germline V gene encodes CDR1 ENHRY and CDR2 SYGVKD. V lost 3 bases and J 6 bases, leaving 17 bases between the germline ends. The CDR3 region has the DNA TGTGCCATCAGTGAACCGGTCCAAGTGTCGAATGGCTACACCTTC. It is translated as CAISEPVQVSNGYTF.

The chain recombines TRBV6-6 with TRBJ2-3, with TRBD1 matching over 8 bases. The CDR3 spans 14 residues. V dropped 6 bases and J dropped 3; count of bases not matched to a gene: 5. CDR1 and CDR2 from the germline V gene are MNHNY and SVGAGI (reference sequence). The CDR3 DNA sequence: TGTGCCAGCAGGCGGACAGGGTTGACAGATACGCAGTATTTT. This sequence encodes CASRRTGLTDTQYF.

This chain uses TRBV15 with TRBJ1-2, with D maybe TRBD1 (6 bases). Germline V gene data show CDR1 as LNHNV and CDR2 as YYDKDF (reference sequence). The germline V and J ends were trimmed by 1 base and 0 bases, with 12 bases remaining between them. The CDR3 is made up of 16 amino acids. The CDR3 DNA follows: TGTGCCACCAGCAGAGCAGGAGACAGGTCTAACTATGGCTACACCTTC. As protein: CATSRAGDRSNYGYTF.

The chain couples TRBV6-5 to TRBJ1-1; D ambiguous. The V gene's germline CDR1 is MNHEY and CDR2 SVGAGI. This CDR3 comprises 13 residues. Trimming removed 3 bases at V and 0 bases at J, with 5 bases between. In nucleotides, the CDR3 is TGTGCCAGCAGTTATTACATGAACACTGAAGCTTTCTTT. It yields the protein CASSYYMNTEAFF.

This clone was recorded only once. The chain carries TRBV29-1 and TRBJ1-6, with D hard to call. Germline CDR1 SQVTM, CDR2 ANQGSEA. The CDR3 is 12 residues long. V shed 0 bases and J shed 17 bases, with 14 bases lying between them. CDR3 sequence: CSVEDQAGRFHF. The DNA for the CDR3 is TGCAGCGTTGAAGATCAGGCAGGCCGGTTCCACTTT.

This chain connects TRBV12-5 to TRBJ2-1; 10 positions match TRBD2. The V segment lost 4 bases and the J segment 5 bases; nucleotides outside the gene matches: 8. This CDR3 comprises 16 residues. The germline gives CDR1 LGHNT, CDR2 FRNRAP. CDR3 in amino acids: CASGSITSGVDNEQFF. DNA for the CDR3: TGTGCTAGTGGTTCCATAACTAGCGGGGTTGACAATGAGCAGTTCTTC.

The genes are TRBV6-6 and TRBJ2-5; D gene ambiguous. This CDR3 has 13 residues. Germline CDR1 is MNHNY and CDR2 is SVGAGI (reference sequence). V shed 4 bases and J shed 2 bases, with 8 bases lying between them. The CDR3 sequence: CASSFQAQETQYF. In DNA, the CDR3 is TGTGCCAGCAGTTTTCAGGCTCAAGAGACCCAGTACTTC.

CDR3 nucleotides: TGCAGCGTTGAGGGGGACAGGGTCAATGAGCAGTTCTTC. It specifies CSVEGDRVNEQFF. V is TRBV29-1 and J is TRBJ2-1; 9 nucleotides align to TRBD1. The CDR3 contains 13 residues. The ends lost 3 bases at V and 6 bases at J; junction bases unmatched: 3. Germline CDR1 and CDR2: SQVTM and ANQGSEA.

The V gene is TRBV7-2, the J gene TRBJ1-4; D ambiguous. There are 14 residues in the CDR3. CDR1 is SGHTA and CDR2 is FQGNSA in the germline V gene. Trimming removed 1 base from V and 10 bases from J, with 13 bases in between. The CDR3 reads CASSLELSAGKLFF. CDR3 nucleotides: TGTGCCAGCAGCTTAGAACTTTCGGCTGGAAAACTGTTTTTT. The full variable domain, its missing parts supplied by reference TRBV7-2 and TRBJ1-4, is GAGVSQSPSNKVTEKGKDVELRCDPISGHTALYWYRQSLGQGLEFLIYFQGNSAPDKSGLPSDRFSAERTGGSVSTLTIQRTQQEDSAVYLCASSLELSAGKLFFGSGTQLSVL.

The chain combines TRBV7-3 with TRBJ2-5; 8 bases are shared with TRBD1. This CDR3 spans 13 amino acids. The germline CDR1 and CDR2 sequences are SGHTA and FQGTGA. Trimming removed 5 bases from V and 3 bases from J; junction bases left unmatched: 2. The CDR3 region is CASSPTGEETQYF. In DNA form, the CDR3 reads TGTGCCAGCAGCCCGACAGGGGAAGAGACCCAGTACTTC. Using reference TRBV7-3 and TRBJ2-5 for the parts outside the CDR3, the full variable domain is GAGVSQTPSNKVTEKGKYVELRCDPISGHTALYWYRQSLGQGPEFLIYFQGTGAADDSGLPNDRFFAVRPEGSVSTLKIQRTERGDSAVYLCASSPTGEETQYFGPGTRLLVL.

V and J are TRBV5-4 and TRBJ1-6; D call uncertain. V was pared by 2 bases and J by 0 bases, with 21 bases between. Germline CDR1 SGHNT, CDR2 YYREEE (reference sequence). The CDR3 has 20 residues. The CDR3 coding sequence is TGTGCCAGCAGCTTAACCCTAAATTTCGCCACCAGCTCCTATAATTCACCCCTCCACTTT. This sequence encodes CASSLTLNFATSSYNSPLHF.

The chain has TRBV9 and TRBJ1-1, with a possible D match to TRBD1 (5 bases). Germline loops: CDR1 SGDLS, CDR2 YYNGEE. The CDR3 runs to 14 residues. V was pared by 1 base and J by 3 bases, with 10 bases between. DNA of the CDR3: TGTGCCAGCAGCGTAATGGGGCTCGACACTGAAGCTTTCTTT. Residues: CASSVMGLDTEAFF.

The CDR3 DNA is TGTGCCAGCAGCTTGGCCCGGGGTAGGAGCACCGGGGAGCTGTTTTTT. Its protein product is CASSLARGRSTGELFF. This chain links TRBV5-5 with TRBJ2-2, with D possibly TRBD2 on 5 matching bases. From germline, CDR1 is SGHKS and CDR2 YYEKEE (reference sequence). This CDR3 is 16 amino acids long. V lost 0 bases, J lost 4 bases, and 13 bases lay in between.

The V gene is TRBV28, the J gene TRBJ1-6, with 7 positions matching TRBD1. CDR3 length equals 16 residues. The germline V gene has CDR1 MDHEN and CDR2 SYDVKM. The ends lost 4 bases at V and 0 bases at J; junction bases unmatched: 3. This CDR3 reads CASSYYRGSYNSPLHF. DNA of the CDR3: TGTGCCAGCAGTTACTACAGGGGCTCCTATAATTCACCCCTCCACTTT.